The 11 T cell receptor beta chains given below trace back to one sample, sequenced in a study of a mutant IDH1 vaccine in newly diagnosed glioma. Generated by immunoSEQ multiplex PCR, the TCRdb table keeps only in-frame clones and is missing some. The sample comprises about 35,000 clones, around 83% of which are singletons, and around 9.5% rests with the top ten. The time point is: baseline, week 1 (first vaccination visit). Regarding treatment: pre-vaccination baseline after standard-of-care therapy. The sample consisted of peripheral blood mononuclear cells (PBMCs), taken from a glioma patient treated with radiotherapy, temozolomide or both. Receptors were obtained from a man between 45 and 60 years old with glioma. Some clones in this sample may be carry-over from other donors' samples.

J is TRBJ1-2 and V is TRBV6-1; D possibly corresponds to TRBD1 (6 bases). The germline CDR1 and CDR2 sequences are MNHNS and SASEGT. This CDR3 is built from 13 residues. The germline V and J ends were trimmed by 2 bases and 7 bases, with 11 bases remaining between them. In DNA form, the CDR3 reads TGTGCCAGCAGTGAATTCGGGGGGGCTGGCTACACCTTC. Its protein product is CASSEFGGAGYTF.

This chain connects TRBV5-1 to TRBJ1-2; D might be TRBD1 (5 bases). Germline CDR1 SGHRS, CDR2 YFSETQ. V was clipped by 4 bases and J by 0 bases, with 13 bases between them. This CDR3 comprises 15 residues. The CDR3 nucleotides read TGCGCCAGCAGCGTCGGGACCGTCGCTAACTATGGCTACACCTTC. Translated: CASSVGTVANYGYTF.

This chain connects TRBV15 to TRBJ2-3; unclear D gene. This CDR3 region has 15 residues. Germline V gene sequence: CDR1 LNHNV, CDR2 YYDKDF (reference sequence). V shed 0 bases and J shed 0 bases, with 7 bases lying between them. CDR3 region: CATSRETESTDTQYF. As DNA, the CDR3 is TGTGCCACCAGCAGAGAAACAGAGAGCACAGATACGCAGTATTTT.

The J gene is TRBJ2-7, the V gene TRBV20-1; no reliable D call. Between the trimmed V and J ends, which lost 5 bases and 5 bases, there was a span of 7 bases. Germline values: CDR1 DFQATT, CDR2 SNEGSKA (reference sequence). This CDR3 has 10 residues. CDR3 nucleotides: TGCAGTGCTCGGCTCCACGAGCAGTACTTC. Amino acid sequence: CSARLHEQYF.

The rearrangement links TRBV6-6 to TRBJ1-5; tentative D call: TRBD1 (5 bases). V was trimmed by 4 bases and J by 7 bases, leaving 8 bases between them. CDR1 and CDR2 (germline): MNHNY, SVGAGI (reference sequence). The CDR3 has 12 amino acids. DNA of the CDR3: TGTGCCAGCAGTTCCCGGGGGCAGCCCCAGCATTTT. It yields the protein CASSSRGQPQHF.

This clone was found a few times. Other DNA sequences in this sample translate to the same CDR3. The chain employs TRBV29-1 and TRBJ1-5; D remains unclear. CDR3 length: 12 residues. Germline V gives CDR1 SQVTM, CDR2 ANQGSEA. The ends were cut back, 4 bases at V and 1 base at J, with 5 bases in the middle. The CDR3 protein is CSVAGSNQPQHF. The CDR3 DNA is TGCAGCGTTGCCGGGAGCAATCAGCCCCAGCATTTT.

This clone is a singleton in its sample. The V gene is TRBV5-1, the J gene TRBJ2-5, with 9 nucleotides matching TRBD2. Germline V CDR1 and CDR2: SGHRS, YFSETQ. The CDR3 is 15 amino acids. V gave up 5 bases and J gave up 4 bases; unmatched junction bases: 9. The CDR3 nucleotides are TGCGCCAGCAGTCCTAGCGGGGTTTATGGAGAGACCCAGTACTTC. This codes for CASSPSGVYGETQYF.

The chain has TRBV18 and TRBJ2-7; TRBD1 might be the D (6 bases). Germline CDR1 reads KGHSH; CDR2 reads LQKENI. The germline V and J ends were trimmed by 5 bases and 6 bases, with 17 bases remaining between them. The CDR3 is 14 residues long. The CDR3 DNA reads TGTGCCAGCTCATCCAGGGGCCGGTCGGGCGAGCAGTACTTC. This translates into CASSSRGRSGEQYF.

The genes are TRBV27 and TRBJ1-6; 7 nucleotides match TRBD1. Germline V gene data show CDR1 as MNHEY and CDR2 as SMNVEV (reference sequence). Trimming removed 5 bases from V and 4 bases from J; junction bases left unmatched: 2. The CDR3 totals 14 residues. CDR3 region: CASSPTGYNSPLHF. In DNA, the CDR3 is TGTGCCAGCAGTCCGACAGGGTATAATTCACCCCTCCACTTT.

The rearrangement links TRBV5-1 to TRBJ2-5; 7 bases match TRBD2. The length of the CDR3 is 13 residues. Germline V lookup: CDR1 SGHRS, CDR2 YFSETQ. The V gene end was trimmed by 6 bases and the J gene end by 5 bases; junction bases not matched to a gene: 7. The DNA of the CDR3 is TGCGCCAGCACCGGACTAGTGGACGAGACCCAGTACTTC. Its protein product is CASTGLVDETQYF.

The chain uses TRBV19 and TRBJ1-2; 9 positions match TRBD1. Germline trimming cut 4 bases from V and 7 bases from J; bases unmatched to any gene: 10. Germline assignment: CDR1 LNHDA and CDR2 SQIVND (reference sequence). CDR3 length equals 15 residues. This CDR3 is CASSTTGTGKVGYTF. The DNA of the CDR3 is TGTGCCAGTAGTACCACCGGGACAGGGAAGGTTGGCTACACCTTC.